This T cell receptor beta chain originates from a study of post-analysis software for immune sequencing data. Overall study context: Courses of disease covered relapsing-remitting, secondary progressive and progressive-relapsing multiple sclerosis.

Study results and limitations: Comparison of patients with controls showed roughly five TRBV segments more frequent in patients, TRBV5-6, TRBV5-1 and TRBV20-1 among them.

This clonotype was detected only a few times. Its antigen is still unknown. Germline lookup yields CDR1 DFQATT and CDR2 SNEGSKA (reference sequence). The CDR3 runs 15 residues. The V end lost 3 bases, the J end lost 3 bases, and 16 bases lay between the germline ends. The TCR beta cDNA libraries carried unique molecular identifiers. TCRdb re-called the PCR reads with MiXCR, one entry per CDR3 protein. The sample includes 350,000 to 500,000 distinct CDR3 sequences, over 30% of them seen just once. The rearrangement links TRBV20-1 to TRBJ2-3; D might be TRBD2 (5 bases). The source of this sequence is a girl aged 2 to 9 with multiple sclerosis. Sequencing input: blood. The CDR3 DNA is TGCAGTGCTAGTTTCGAGGGCCCTCGAACAGATACGCAGTATTTT. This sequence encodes CSASFEGPRTDTQYF.